This T cell receptor beta chain came from a study of T cells expressing NK-cell markers. Study at large: From sorted CD3+CD56+NKG2C+, CD3+CD56+NKG2C- and CD3+CD56-NKG2C+ T cells came the TCR beta repertoires.

TCRdb reprocessed the 5' RACE reads and reports one entry per CDR3 protein, with no DNA. In all, the sample yields 250,000 or so distinct CDR3 sequences. The CDR3 runs 17 residues. The germline CDR1 and CDR2 sequences are DFQATT and SNEGSKA (reference sequence). The sequencing input was blood T cells: a sorted CD56 or NKG2C T cell subset, CD4+ or CD8+ T cells, or bulk PBMC T cells (not recorded which). The V call is TRBV20-1, the J call TRBJ2-5; the TRBD2 assignment by TCRdb is unverifiable without DNA. This receptor was obtained from a woman between 18 and 70 years old in good health. The CDR3 here is CSARPAGTSLMWETQYF.